Following are 4 T cell receptor beta chains from one sample sequenced in a study of monozygotic twins with inflammatory bowel disease. From the 5' RACE reads, TCRdb lists one entry per CDR3 protein and no DNA. This table holds some 200,000 distinct CDR3 sequences. Source material: blood. Receptors were obtained from a human donor with ulcerative colitis or Crohn's disease, or a healthy co-twin of an affected twin (not recorded which).

The genes are TRBV6-2 or TRBV6-3 and TRBJ2-7. Germline CDR1 is MNHEY and CDR2 is SVGEGT. The CDR3 runs to 13 residues. CDR3 protein: CASSISGPYEQYF.

The J gene is TRBJ1-5, the V gene TRBV2. There are 13 residues in the CDR3. CDR1 is SNHLY and CDR2 is FYNNEI in the germline V gene. CDR3 region: CASRDIIEQPQHF.

The chain carries TRBV14 and TRBJ2-1; lacking DNA, the TRBD1 call made by TCRdb goes unchecked. Germline CDR1 is SGHDN and CDR2 is FVKESK. The CDR3 contains 18 residues. The CDR3 here is CASSQVGPGVFSYNEQFF.

The V and J genes are TRBV3-1 and TRBJ2-5. The CDR3 sequence is 14 residues long. The germline CDR1 and CDR2 sequences are LGHDT and YNNKEL (reference sequence). This chain's CDR3 is CASSHSGNQETQYF.